The clone carrying this TCR beta chain was picked up a small number of times. Its antigen is still unknown. These data originate in a study of identical twins. Whole-study results and caveats: The analysis was cross-sectional rather than longitudinal within donors. Fewer insertions marked abundant cord blood beta clonotypes; young adult naive trended weakly, memory not at all.

Healthy Caucasians supplied all donations. TCRdb called the 5' RACE reads again in MiXCR, with one record for every CDR3 protein. Among 350,000 to 450,000 distinct CDR3 sequences, under 20% were seen once, and the ten largest hold 9.5% to 15%. The source of this sequence is a man in his forties or fifties in good health. The sequenced material came from naive T cells sorted from blood.

The CDR3 nucleotides are TGTGCCAGTAGTATAAACAGATACACTGAAGCTTTCTTT. This sequence encodes CASSINRYTEAFF. V gene TRBV19 combines with J gene TRBJ1-1, with D hard to call. The CDR3 spans 13 residues. Germline values: CDR1 LNHDA, CDR2 SQIVND (reference sequence). Trimming cost V 2 bases and J 3 bases, with 7 bases left between them.